A selection of T cell receptor beta chains follows, all from one sample in a study of lung T cells in sarcoidosis with Löfgren's syndrome. A single record per CDR3 protein comes from TCRdb applying MiXCR to the reads. Of some 8,600 distinct CDR3 sequences in the sample, roughly 20% were seen once. The sequenced material came from CD4+ T cells from bronchoalveolar lavage fluid. These receptors were taken from a human donor with sarcoidosis (Löfgren's syndrome or another form), or a control subject (not recorded which). CDR3s include the opening cysteine and the closing phenylalanine or tryptophan. A D gene is named only where the DNA matches it firmly. Size is omitted from some rows. Given values are once, few, many or a class for expanded clones.

d_call | j_call | clone_size | v_call | cdr3_nt | cdr3_aa
NA | TRBJ2-1 | many | TRBV2 | TGTGCCAGCAAACGAGGCGGGGTAGAGGACAATGAGCAGTTCTTC | CASKRGGVEDNEQFF
NA | TRBJ1-2 | NA | TRBV5-1 | TGCGCCAGCAGCCTGGCCGTCTGGCCTGCTAACTATGGCTACACCTTC | CASSLAVWPANYGYTF
NA | TRBJ2-3 | many | TRBV5-4 | TGTGCCAGCAGCCCTCCGGGGCAGGGCACAGATACGCAGTATTTT | CASSPPGQGTDTQYF
NA | TRBJ1-4 | NA | TRBV5-1 | TGCGCCAGCCGACCGGACGGAGGGGGGAATGAAAAACTGTTTTTT | CASRPDGGGNEKLFF
NA | TRBJ2-3 | medium-sized | TRBV28 | TGTGCCAGCAGTCCCCCGACAGACACAGATACGCAGTATTTT | CASSPPTDTDTQYF
NA | TRBJ1-5 | many | TRBV3-1 | TGTGCCAGCAGCCCCGGAGGGGGAAGCAATCAGCCCCAGCATTTT | CASSPGGGSNQPQHF
TRBD2 | TRBJ2-2 | many | TRBV2 | TGTGCCAGCAAGACTAGCGGGGGGGCGAACACCGGGGAGCTGTTTTTT | CASKTSGGANTGELFF
NA | TRBJ1-5 | many | TRBV20-1 | TGCAGTGCTAGGCCCGCGTCGGGCAATCAGCCCCAGCATTTT | CSARPASGNQPQHF
NA | TRBJ2-3 | few | TRBV20-1 | TGCAGTGCTAGAGACCCCCTTACCACAGATACGCAGTATTTT | CSARDPLTTDTQYF
NA | TRBJ2-7 | NA | TRBV12-3/TRBV12-4 | TGTGCCAGCAGTCTCCGCCTCTTCACCTACGAGCAGTACTTC | CASSLRLFTYEQYF
NA | TRBJ2-5 | NA | TRBV28 | TGTGCCAGCAGTCTATATCACCTAGAGACCCAGTACTTC | CASSLYHLETQYF
NA | TRBJ1-1 | medium-sized | TRBV5-4 | TGTGCCAGCAGCCCAGGACAGATGAACACTGAAGCTTTCTTT | CASSPGQMNTEAFF
TRBD1 | TRBJ2-1 | many | TRBV6-1 | TGTGCCAGCAGTCCGCCGGGACAGGGTGTCAATGAGCAGTTCTTC | CASSPPGQGVNEQFF
NA | TRBJ1-5 | many | TRBV28 | TGTGCCATTACGGCGGGGCTTCAGCCCCAGCATTTT | CAITAGLQPQHF
TRBD1 | TRBJ1-2 | NA | TRBV7-2 | TGTGCCAGCAGCCGATCAGGGGGAGGAGGCAACTATGTCTACACCTTC | CASSRSGGGGNYVYTF
TRBD1 | TRBJ2-3 | medium-sized | TRBV7-6 | TGTGCCAGCAGCTTAGGGGGACAGGTCGCAGATACGCAGTATTTT | CASSLGGQVADTQYF
NA | TRBJ1-2 | NA | TRBV6-1 | TGTGCCAGCAGTGAAGCAACTCCCCTTGGCTACACCTTC | CASSEATPLGYTF
NA | TRBJ2-5 | few | TRBV2 | TGTGCCAGCAGTAGGACTCATCAAGAGACCCAGTACTTC | CASSRTHQETQYF
NA | TRBJ2-3 | medium-sized | TRBV2 | TGTGCCAGCATTCCCGCTACGAGGACAGATACGCAGTATTTT | CASIPATRTDTQYF
TRBD1 | TRBJ2-3 | NA | TRBV5-6 | TGTGCCAGCAGGTCCGGGACAGGGATGGGTACGCAGTATTTT | CASRSGTGMGTQYF
NA | TRBJ2-2 | NA | TRBV7-9 | TGTGCCAGCAGCTTAGGTGGAGGGGTGCGGGAGCTGTTTTTT | CASSLGGGVRELFF
TRBD1 | TRBJ1-2 | many | TRBV19 | TGTGCCAGTAGTTGGGGACAGGGGGCTGGCGGCTACACCTTC | CASSWGQGAGGYTF
TRBD1 | TRBJ2-2 | medium-sized | TRBV19 | TGTGCCAGCCGGGACAGCAACACCGGGGAGCTGTTTTTT | CASRDSNTGELFF
NA | TRBJ1-1 | few | TRBV3-1 | TGTGCCAGCAGCCAAGGTTGGGGGGTAGACACTGAAGCTTTCTTT | CASSQGWGVDTEAFF
TRBD2 | TRBJ2-1 | many | TRBV27 | TGTGCCAGCAGCCGGACTAGCGGGGGGGCCGGAAGTTTGAATGAGCAGTTCTTC | CASSRTSGGAGSLNEQFF